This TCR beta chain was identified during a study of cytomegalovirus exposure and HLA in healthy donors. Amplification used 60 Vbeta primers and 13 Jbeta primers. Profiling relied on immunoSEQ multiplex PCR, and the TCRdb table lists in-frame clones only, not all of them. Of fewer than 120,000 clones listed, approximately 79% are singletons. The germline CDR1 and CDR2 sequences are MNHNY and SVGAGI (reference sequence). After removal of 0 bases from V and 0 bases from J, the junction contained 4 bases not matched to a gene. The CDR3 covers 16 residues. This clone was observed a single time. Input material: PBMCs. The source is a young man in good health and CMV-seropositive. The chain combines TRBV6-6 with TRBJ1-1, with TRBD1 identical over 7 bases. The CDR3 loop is CASSYSKTGVNTEAFF. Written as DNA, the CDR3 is TGTGCCAGCAGTTACTCGAAAACAGGGGTGAACACTGAAGCTTTCTTT.